Following are 5 T cell receptor beta chains from one sample sequenced in a study of cytomegalovirus exposure and HLA in healthy donors. The PCR used 60 Vbeta and 13 Jbeta primers. Assay: immunoSEQ multiplex PCR; the TCRdb copy retains only in-frame clones and omits some. The data show 170,000 or so clones, 80% seen once. Sequenced sample: PBMCs. The receptors derive from a man aged 30 to 45 in good health and CMV-seropositive.

This clone was seen once. The chain employs TRBV5-1 and TRBJ1-3; no reliable D call. From germline, CDR1 is SGHRS and CDR2 YFSETQ. CDR3 length equals 16 residues. V gave up 3 bases and J gave up 3 bases, with 16 bases separating them. In DNA form, the CDR3 reads TGCGCCAGCAGCTCCGACGGAGCGGCGGGTGGAAACACCATATATTTT. It is translated as CASSSDGAAGGNTIYF. Based on the CDR3 plus reference TRBV5-1 and TRBJ1-3, the full variable domain is KAGVTQTPRYLIKTRGQQVTLSCSPISGHRSVSWYQQTPGQGLQFLFEYFSETQRNKGNFPGRFSGRQFSNSRSEMNVSTLELGDSALYLCASSSDGAAGGNTIYFGEGSWLTVV.

V and J are TRBV6-5 and TRBJ2-5; maybe TRBD1 (6 bases). This CDR3 has 14 residues. Germline V CDR1 and CDR2: MNHEY, SVGAGI. V gave up 0 bases and J gave up 5 bases, with 10 bases separating them. The CDR3 reads CASSYSRQGETQYF. The CDR3 DNA is TGTGCCAGCAGTTACTCGAGGCAGGGGGAGACCCAGTACTTC.

This chain uses TRBV27 with TRBJ2-3, with 7 positions matching TRBD2. The CDR3 extends over 16 amino acids. Per germline, CDR1 MNHEY and CDR2 SMNVEV (reference sequence). The junction had 3 bases not matched to a gene; V was cut back by 0 bases and J by 0 bases. CDR3 loop: CASSLSPSGSTDTQYF. The CDR3 region has the DNA TGTGCCAGCAGTTTATCGCCTAGCGGAAGCACAGATACGCAGTATTTT.

The genes are TRBV5-1 and TRBJ2-7; D remains ambiguous. Germline CDR1 is SGHRS and CDR2 is YFSETQ. Trimming took off 0 bases at V and 3 bases at J, with 4 bases between the two ends. This CDR3 spans 12 amino acids. CDR3 nucleotides: TGCGCCAGCAGCTTGGATCTCTACGAGCAGTACTTC. Its translation: CASSLDLYEQYF.

The V gene is TRBV27, the J gene TRBJ2-3; tentative D call: TRBD2 (5 bases). Germline CDR1 MNHEY, CDR2 SMNVEV (reference sequence). This CDR3 has 14 amino acids. The V end was cut by 4 bases, the J end by 2 bases, with 10 bases between. The CDR3 DNA follows: TGTGCCAGCAGTTCGTGGGAGTTCACAGATACGCAGTATTTT. It yields the protein CASSSWEFTDTQYF.